What follows are 15 T cell receptor beta chains derived from one specimen sequenced in a study of shared clonotypes between healthy human individuals. Naive CD8 cells, CD45RO-negative and positively selected for CCR7, excluded terminally differentiated effector memory CD45RA+ cells. Produced via immunoSEQ multiplex PCR; TCRdb's table is partial and in-frame only. The table lists nearly 600,000 clones, roughly 95% of them singletons, with 0.09% to 0.13% in the top ten. The sequenced sample was naive CD8+ T cells sorted from blood. Receptors originate from a woman aged 30 to 39 in good health.

In the case of this clone: Other DNA sequences within the sample encode an identical CDR3. The chain joins TRBV28 to TRBJ1-5; D is ambiguous. This CDR3 is 14 amino acids long. V was pared by 3 bases and J by 1 base, with 7 bases between. Germline V gives CDR1 MDHEN, CDR2 SYDVKM. CDR3 region: CASSFLGSNQPQHF. The DNA of the CDR3 is TGTGCCAGCAGTTTCTTAGGCAGCAATCAGCCCCAGCATTTT.

The V call is TRBV30, the J call TRBJ2-2; a weak D match, TRBD2 (5 bases). V was pared by 5 bases and J by 1 base, with 11 bases between. The CDR3 totals 14 residues. Germline V gene sequence: CDR1 GTSNPN, CDR2 SVGIG (reference sequence). CDR3 nucleotide sequence: TGTGCCTGGTTAAGCGGCCGGAACACCGGGGAGCTGTTTTTT. Residues: CAWLSGRNTGELFF.

The genes are TRBV4-1 and TRBJ1-4, with D uncertain. Per the germline V gene, CDR1 is MGHRA and CDR2 is YSYEKL. Trimming removed 1 base from V and 8 bases from J, with 17 bases in between. The CDR3 runs 16 residues. The CDR3, as DNA: TGCGCCAGCAGCCAAGCGACGGAGGGCCAAGGCGAAAAACTGTTTTTT. It is translated as CASSQATEGQGEKLFF.

This clone was observed a single time. The chain couples TRBV5-1 to TRBJ1-2; unclear D gene. V lost 0 bases, J lost 8 bases, and 11 bases lay in between. The germline CDR1 and CDR2 sequences are SGHRS and YFSETQ. The CDR3 is 13 residues long. CDR3 loop: CASSLDAYEGYTF. CDR3 nucleotide sequence: TGCGCCAGCAGCTTGGATGCATATGAAGGCTACACCTTC.

To note about this clone: The sample carries other DNA sequences with the same CDR3. The genes are TRBV19 and TRBJ2-1; D is perhaps TRBD2 (5 bases). Germline CDR1 and CDR2: LNHDA and SQIVND (reference sequence). This CDR3 contains 15 residues. The germline V and J ends were trimmed by 1 base and 0 bases, with 7 bases remaining between them. The CDR3 DNA follows: TGTGCCAGTAGTATAGGTACTAGCTCCTACAATGAGCAGTTCTTC. Encoded protein: CASSIGTSSYNEQFF.

The J gene is TRBJ2-7, the V gene TRBV28; possibly TRBD1 for D (6 bases). Per germline, CDR1 MDHEN and CDR2 SYDVKM. CDR3 size: 15 residues. Trimming left V 0 bases short and J 2 bases short, with 11 bases between. This CDR3 reads CASSLWLDRTYEQYF. The DNA of the CDR3 is TGTGCCAGCAGTTTATGGCTTGACAGGACCTACGAGCAGTACTTC.

The rearrangement joins TRBV4-1 to TRBJ2-2; D call uncertain. V gave up 4 bases and J gave up 3 bases, with 24 bases separating them. Germline CDR1 and CDR2: MGHRA and YSYEKL. This CDR3 comprises 19 residues. The CDR3 protein is CASSLRKVGFRTDTGELFF. The CDR3 DNA reads TGCGCCAGCAGCCTTCGGAAGGTTGGCTTTAGGACCGACACCGGGGAGCTGTTTTTT.

The chain is built from TRBV27 and TRBJ1-6; D may be TRBD1 (5 bases). Between the trimmed V and J ends, which lost 2 bases and 3 bases, there was a span of 14 bases. There are 17 residues in the CDR3. In germline, CDR1 is MNHEY, CDR2 SMNVEV (reference sequence). The CDR3 protein is CASSLRQGDNYNSPLHF. CDR3 nucleotides: TGTGCCAGCAGTTTACGGCAGGGCGACAACTATAATTCACCCCTCCACTTT.

This clone has a single count. The chain couples TRBV4-1 to TRBJ1-5; maybe TRBD1 (5 bases). Per the germline V gene, CDR1 is MGHRA and CDR2 is YSYEKL. The ends were cut back, 3 bases at V and 8 bases at J, with 14 bases in the middle. The CDR3 contains 14 residues. The CDR3 reads CASSQAGTLEPQHF. The CDR3 DNA reads as TGCGCCAGCAGCCAGGCCGGGACTTTAGAGCCCCAGCATTTT.

This clone was picked up a small number of times. The rearrangement uses TRBV6-1 and TRBJ2-2, with D uncertain. This CDR3 contains 13 residues. V was trimmed by 2 bases and J by 5 bases, leaving 6 bases between them. Germline values: CDR1 MNHNS, CDR2 SASEGT. The CDR3 DNA reads TGTGCCAGCAGTGAACCGTATACCGGGGAGCTGTTTTTT. Residues: CASSEPYTGELFF.

The rearrangement links TRBV20-1 to TRBJ2-7, with D unclear. This CDR3 spans 11 amino acids. The V gene's germline CDR1 is DFQATT and CDR2 SNEGSKA (reference sequence). The V end was cut by 2 bases, the J end by 7 bases, with 9 bases between. The CDR3 here is CSARLVGEQYF. The CDR3 DNA reads TGCAGTGCTAGACTGGTGGGGGAGCAGTACTTC.

In nucleotides, the CDR3 is TGTGCCTGGACTCACCCCCCCGGCGGGGGCAACACAGATACGCAGTATTTT. It yields the protein CAWTHPPGGGNTDTQYF. The chain links TRBV30 to TRBJ2-3, with D maybe TRBD2 (7 bases). Looked up from germline, CDR1 is GTSNPN and CDR2 is SVGIG (reference sequence). CDR3 length: 17 residues. Trimming took 4 bases from V and 2 from J, leaving 22 bases between them.

The genes are TRBV16 and TRBJ1-5; D is ambiguous. Trimming removed 4 bases from V and 3 bases from J, with 7 bases in between. CDR1 KGHSY and CDR2 FQNENV come from the germline V gene. The CDR3 is 13 amino acids. CDR3 DNA: TGTGCCAGCAGCCTTGAGTTCAATCAGCCCCAGCATTTT. The encoded protein is CASSLEFNQPQHF.

The chain carries TRBV11-3 and TRBJ2-2; 8 bases match TRBD2. Trimming at V came to 1 base and at J to 3 bases, leaving 7 bases not matched to a gene. CDR1 is SGHNT and CDR2 is YENEEA in the germline V gene. CDR3 size: 17 residues. CDR3 protein: CASSLGLEAGDTGELFF. The CDR3, as DNA: TGTGCCAGCAGCTTAGGCCTAGAAGCGGGAGACACCGGGGAGCTGTTTTTT. Filled out from reference TRBV11-3 and TRBJ2-2, the complete variable domain reads EAGVVQSPRYKIIEKKQPVAFWCNPISGHNTLYWYLQNLGQGPELLIRYENEEAVDDSQLPKDRFSAERLKGVDSTLKIQPAELGDSAVYLCASSLGLEAGDTGELFFGEGSRLTVL.

CDR3 amino acids: CASSIDRGLSGNTIYF. CDR3 DNA: TGTGCCAGTAGTATTGACCGAGGGCTTTCTGGAAACACCATATATTTT. This chain uses TRBV19 with TRBJ1-3, with D unclear. Germline V gives CDR1 LNHDA, CDR2 SQIVND (reference sequence). V lost 3 bases and J 1 base, leaving 13 bases between the germline ends. The CDR3 has 16 amino acids.